The clone carrying this T cell receptor (beta chain) showed up many times. The antigen is undetermined. Genomic DNA was subjected to two-round multiplex PCR for amplification of TCR beta CDR3. Primers targeting each individual TRBV and TRBJ gene were applied in first-round PCR. Via MiXCR, TCRdb re-called the multiplex PCR reads, giving one row per CDR3 protein. The data hold 59,000 or so distinct CDR3 sequences, with 26% observed a single time. This record belongs to a study of prognosis after radiotherapy for stage I lung cancer. Findings and limits, study-wide: Tumor specificity was not determined for the expanded TCR clones.

Trimming took off 6 bases at V and 0 bases at J, with 9 bases between the two ends. The length of the CDR3 is 14 residues. This chain joins TRBV12-3 or TRBV12-4 and TRBJ1-3; D is unresolved. This sample comprised PBMCs, obtained before or after stereotactic body radiation therapy (not recorded which). The receptor comes from a donor aged 50 or older with non-small cell lung cancer. This CDR3 reads CASRHGYSGNTIYF. CDR3 nucleotides: TGTGCCAGCAGGCACGGGTACTCTGGAAACACCATATATTTT.